This TCR beta chain is from a study of blood T cells in healthy people across ages. Note on this clonotype: Its specificity is not known.

Study-wide findings and caveats: What prevented conclusive comparison of naive and antigen-experienced cells was that PBMCs were unsorted. Age showed a roughly linear inverse relationship with TCR beta diversity per million T cells.

The germline V gene has CDR1 MDHEN and CDR2 SYDVKM. Trimming left V 3 bases short and J 2 bases short, with 11 bases between. The CDR3 is made up of 14 amino acids. A second roughly 6 to 12 cycle PCR used barcoded and J-beta primers. A tag from a template-switch adaptor with 12 random nucleotides marked each cDNA molecule. TCRdb used MiXCR to reprocess the 5' RACE reads, holding one entry per CDR3 protein. The sample lists approximately 2,000,000 distinct CDR3 sequences, approximately 40% occurring once. The V and J genes are TRBV28 and TRBJ2-7; a possible D gene is TRBD1 (6 bases). Sample: blood. The TCR sequence derives from a human donor in good health. CDR3 nucleotide sequence: TGTGCCAGCAGTTTCTCAGACAGGACCTACGAGCAGTACTTC. The encoded protein is CASSFSDRTYEQYF.